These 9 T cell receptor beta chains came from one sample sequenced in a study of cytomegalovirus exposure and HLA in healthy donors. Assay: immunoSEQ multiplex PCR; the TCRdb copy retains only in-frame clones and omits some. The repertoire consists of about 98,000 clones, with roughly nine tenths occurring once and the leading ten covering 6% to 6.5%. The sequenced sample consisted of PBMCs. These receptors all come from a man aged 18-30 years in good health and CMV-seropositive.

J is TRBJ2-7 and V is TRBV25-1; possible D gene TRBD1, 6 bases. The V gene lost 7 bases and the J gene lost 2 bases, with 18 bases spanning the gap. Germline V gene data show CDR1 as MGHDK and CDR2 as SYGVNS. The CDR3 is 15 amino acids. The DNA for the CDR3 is TGTGCCAGCAATAACCGGGACAAGGGACCCTACGAGCAGTACTTC. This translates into CASNNRDKGPYEQYF.

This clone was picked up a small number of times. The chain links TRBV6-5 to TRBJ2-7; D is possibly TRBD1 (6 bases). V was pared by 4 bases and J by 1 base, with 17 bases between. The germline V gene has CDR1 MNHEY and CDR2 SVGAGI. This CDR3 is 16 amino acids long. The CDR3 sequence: CASSSTGQPDSYEQYF. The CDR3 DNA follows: TGTGCCAGCAGTTCGACAGGACAGCCCGATTCCTACGAGCAGTACTTC.

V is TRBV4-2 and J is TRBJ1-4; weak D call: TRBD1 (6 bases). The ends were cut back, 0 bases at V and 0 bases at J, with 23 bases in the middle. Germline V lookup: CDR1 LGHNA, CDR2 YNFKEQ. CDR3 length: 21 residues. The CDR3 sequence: CASSQDPQGQLIQATNEKLFF. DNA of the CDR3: TGTGCCAGCAGCCAAGATCCCCAAGGACAGCTCATACAAGCAACTAATGAAAAACTGTTTTTT.

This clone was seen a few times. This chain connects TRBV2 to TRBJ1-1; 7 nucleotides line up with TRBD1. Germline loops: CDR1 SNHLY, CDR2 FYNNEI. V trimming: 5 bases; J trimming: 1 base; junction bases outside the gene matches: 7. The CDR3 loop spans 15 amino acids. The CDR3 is CASSKMTGRNTEAFF. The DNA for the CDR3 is TGTGCCAGCAGTAAGATGACAGGGCGGAACACTGAAGCTTTCTTT.

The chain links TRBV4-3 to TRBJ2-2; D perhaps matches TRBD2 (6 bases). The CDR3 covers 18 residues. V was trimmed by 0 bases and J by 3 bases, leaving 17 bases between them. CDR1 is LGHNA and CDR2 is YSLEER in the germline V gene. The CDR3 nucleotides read TGCGCCAGCAGCCAAGATTTTGGCCGCTGGGGGGACACCGGGGAGCTGTTTTTT. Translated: CASSQDFGRWGDTGELFF.

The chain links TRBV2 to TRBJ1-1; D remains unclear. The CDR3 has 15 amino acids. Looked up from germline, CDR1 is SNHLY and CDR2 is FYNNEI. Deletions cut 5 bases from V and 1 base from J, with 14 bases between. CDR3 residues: CASSLYSVENTEAFF. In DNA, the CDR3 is TGTGCCAGCAGTTTATATTCAGTTGAGAACACTGAAGCTTTCTTT.

The CDR3 DNA reads as TGTGCCAGCAGCCGTACAGGGGTTGTAGGGTCAGGCACAGATACGCAGTATTTT. Protein product: CASSRTGVVGSGTDTQYF. V and J are TRBV7-2 and TRBJ2-3; TRBD1 matches at 7 bases. Germline V lookup: CDR1 SGHTA, CDR2 FQGNSA. The length of the CDR3 is 18 residues. V trimming: 5 bases; J trimming: 1 base; junction bases outside the gene matches: 15.

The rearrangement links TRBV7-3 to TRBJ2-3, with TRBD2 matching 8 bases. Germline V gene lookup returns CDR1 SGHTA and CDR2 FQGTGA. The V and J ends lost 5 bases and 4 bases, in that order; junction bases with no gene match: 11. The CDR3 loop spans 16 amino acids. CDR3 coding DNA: TGTGCCAGCAGCGGCCCCGGCGGGGGGAGGGCAGATACGCAGTATTTT. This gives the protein CASSGPGGGRADTQYF.

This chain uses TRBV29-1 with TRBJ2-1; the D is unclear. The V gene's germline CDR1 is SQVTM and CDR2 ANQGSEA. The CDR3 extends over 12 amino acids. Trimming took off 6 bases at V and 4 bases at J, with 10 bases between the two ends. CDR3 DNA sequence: TGCAGCGTCCCCCTCAGTTACAATGAGCAGTTCTTC. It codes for CSVPLSYNEQFF.